The next 32 T cell receptor beta chains were all read from a single sample in a study of blood T cells in healthy people across ages. The second PCR ran about 6 to 12 cycles with a sample-barcoded 5' primer and J-beta primers. TCRdb reprocessed the 5' RACE reads with MiXCR, giving one entry per CDR3 protein. This repertoire shows roughly 1.5 million distinct CDR3 sequences, 42% found once; its top ten account for about 4%. The specimen sequenced was blood. Receptors were obtained from a young woman in good health.

The chain combines TRBV5-6 with TRBJ2-5; D is tentatively TRBD1 or TRBD2 (6 bases each). The CDR3 contains 15 residues. CDR1 and CDR2 (germline): SGHDT, YYEEEE. Trimming took 2 bases from V and 3 from J, leaving 14 bases between them. CDR3 bases: TGTGCCAGCAGCTTTTGGGGGGCGCGAGAAGAGACCCAGTACTTC. Translation: CASSFWGAREETQYF.

This clonotype was observed a few times. This chain links TRBV7-9 with TRBJ1-1; unclear D gene. CDR1 is SEHNR, CDR2 FQNEAQ, per germline (reference sequence). Deletions cut 6 bases from V and 4 bases from J, with 9 bases between. The CDR3 loop spans 12 amino acids. The CDR3 nucleotides are TGTGCCAGCAGTCCTGACTTCACTGAAGCTTTCTTT. Its protein is CASSPDFTEAFF.

The gene calls are TRBV7-2 and TRBJ1-5; D uncertain. From germline, CDR1 is SGHTA and CDR2 FQGNSA. The V gene lost 6 bases and the J gene lost 1 base, with 22 bases spanning the gap. This CDR3 contains 18 residues. The CDR3 nucleotides are TGTGCCAGCAGATTACACGGGCCCCGGCCGGGGAGCAATCAGCCCCAGCATTTT. Translation gives CASRLHGPRPGSNQPQHF.

The chain links TRBV18 to TRBJ2-7; D may be TRBD1 or TRBD2 (6 bases each). Germline-derived CDR1 and CDR2 are KGHSH and LQKENI. The ends were cut back, 4 bases at V and 3 bases at J, with 13 bases in the middle. The CDR3 runs to 14 residues. The CDR3 sequence: CASSLADSGYEQYF. The DNA of the CDR3 is TGTGCCAGCTCACTAGCGGACAGCGGCTACGAGCAGTACTTC.

The V and J genes are TRBV12-3 or TRBV12-4 and TRBJ1-2; D is ambiguous. This CDR3 contains 10 residues. Trimming cost V 7 bases and J 6 bases, with 6 bases left between them. CDR3 sequence: CASTLHGYTF. The CDR3 DNA reads as TGTGCCAGCACCCTACATGGCTACACCTTC.

This chain joins TRBV20-1 and TRBJ2-1, with 10 bases identical to TRBD1. With V trimmed by 6 bases and J by 4 bases, 9 bases remained unmatched. Germline V CDR1 and CDR2: DFQATT, SNEGSKA (reference sequence). The CDR3 sequence is 15 residues long. CDR3 DNA: TGCAGTGCGCGATCCGGGACAGGGGTTTACAATGAGCAGTTCTTC. Its translation is CSARSGTGVYNEQFF.

V is TRBV3-1 and J is TRBJ1-5, with D unresolved. V lost 4 bases to trimming and J lost 6 bases, with 10 bases between them. Germline CDR1 reads LGHDT; CDR2 reads YNNKEL (reference sequence). The CDR3 sequence is 13 residues long. CDR3 bases: TGTGCCAGCAGCCGCCGGGCGGGTCAGCCCCAGCATTTT. It yields the protein CASSRRAGQPQHF. Variable domain in full (rest from reference TRBV3-1 and TRBJ1-5): DTAVSQTPKYLVTQMGNDKSIKCEQNLGHDTMYWYKQDSKKFLKIMFSYNNKELIINETVPNRFSPKSPDKAHLNLHINSLELGDSAVYFCASSRRAGQPQHFGDGTRLSIL.

This clonotype was seen only a few times. The chain has TRBV12-3 or TRBV12-4 and TRBJ2-5, with 7 bases identical to TRBD2. V shed 3 bases, J shed 5 bases, and the junction held 6 bases outside the gene matches. This CDR3 has 14 amino acids. CDR3 residues: CASSFGGSLETQYF. CDR3 sequence (DNA): TGTGCCAGCAGTTTTGGCGGGAGCTTGGAGACCCAGTACTTC.

This clonotype appeared a few times. The J gene is TRBJ1-1, the V gene TRBV6-5; D is ambiguous. The CDR3 spans 13 residues. Germline CDR1 MNHEY, CDR2 SVGAGI. Trimming cost V 4 bases and J 6 bases, with 12 bases left between them. The CDR3 spells CASSSASGAEAFF. The CDR3 bases are TGTGCCAGCAGTTCCGCATCCGGGGCTGAAGCTTTCTTT.

This clonotype has just a few counts. The J gene is TRBJ2-3, the V gene TRBV30; D is perhaps TRBD2 (7 bases). V was cut by 2 bases and J by 4 bases, with 13 bases left in between. The CDR3 consists of 14 residues. Germline CDR1 GTSNPN, CDR2 SVGIG (reference sequence). The CDR3 reads CAWSIRGGADTQYF. The CDR3 DNA follows: TGTGCCTGGAGTATAAGGGGGGGAGCAGATACGCAGTATTTT.

The chain uses TRBV4-3 and TRBJ2-7; maybe TRBD2 (6 bases). From germline, CDR1 is LGHNA and CDR2 YSLEER. V lost 4 bases to trimming and J lost 5 bases, with 12 bases between them. The CDR3 is made up of 13 amino acids. CDR3: CASSPGRGNEQYF. The CDR3 bases are TGCGCCAGCAGCCCAGGTCGGGGGAACGAGCAGTACTTC.

The chain employs TRBV20-1 and TRBJ2-1; D uncertain. Deletions cut 5 bases from V and 5 bases from J, with 19 bases between. Germline V gene data show CDR1 as DFQATT and CDR2 as SNEGSKA (reference sequence). This CDR3 is 15 amino acids long. The CDR3 nucleotides read TGCAGTGCTGGAACCTGGGCTGGAGCTAACAATGAGCAGTTCTTC. Amino acids: CSAGTWAGANNEQFF.

The chain is built from TRBV29-1 and TRBJ1-2; tentatively, D is TRBD1 (5 bases). Germline-derived CDR1 and CDR2 are SQVTM and ANQGSEA. V was trimmed by 1 base and J by 3 bases, leaving 9 bases between them. CDR3 size: 13 residues. CDR3 protein: CSVEGQGHYGYTF. CDR3 nucleotides: TGCAGCGTTGAAGGGCAGGGTCACTATGGCTACACCTTC.

This chain joins TRBV10-3 and TRBJ2-5; the D gene is possibly TRBD2 (6 bases). Per germline, CDR1 ENHRY and CDR2 SYGVKD. V lost 3 bases to trimming and J lost 2 bases, with 10 bases between them. The CDR3 is 14 amino acids. The CDR3 bases are TGTGCCATCAGTGAAGGAGGGATACAAGAGACCCAGTACTTC. Translated: CAISEGGIQETQYF.

The table lists this clonotype with many counts. A junction boundary mismatches the germline segment, possibly from a read error. The rearrangement links TRBV12-3 or TRBV12-4 to TRBJ1-1; 7 nucleotides line up with TRBD1. This CDR3 is built from 13 residues. The CDR3 sequence: CASSLTGATEAFF. CDR3 sequence (DNA): TGCGCCAGCAGCCTTACAGGGGCCACTGAAGCTTTCTTT.

This clonotype was detected only a few times. The rearrangement uses TRBV20-1 and TRBJ2-7, with D unclear. Germline CDR1 reads DFQATT; CDR2 reads SNEGSKA (reference sequence). The germline V and J ends were trimmed by 3 bases and 5 bases, with 17 bases remaining between them. The CDR3 runs to 14 residues. The DNA for the CDR3 is TGCAGTGCTAGTAGAGGTACCCGCGTGAACGAGCAGTACTTC. The encoded protein is CSASRGTRVNEQYF.

The chain is built from TRBV7-8 and TRBJ1-4, with TRBD1 identical over 7 bases. J lost 8 bases, V lost 5 bases, and 8 bases had no gene match. Germline V lookup: CDR1 SGHVS, CDR2 FQNEAQ. The CDR3 runs to 14 residues. CDR3 sequence reads: CASSRAGGIEKLFF. The CDR3, as DNA: TGTGCCAGCAGCCGAGCAGGGGGGATCGAAAAACTGTTTTTT.

V usage is TRBV20-1 and J usage is TRBJ1-6, with D hard to call. CDR1 DFQATT and CDR2 SNEGSKA come from the germline V gene (reference sequence). V lost 0 bases and J lost 7, with 13 bases in between. The CDR3 is 15 amino acids. The CDR3 region is CSARDSGSANSPLHF. In nucleotides, the CDR3 is TGCAGTGCTAGAGATAGCGGCAGCGCAAATTCACCCCTCCACTTT.

The chain joins TRBV27 to TRBJ1-5, with D possibly being TRBD1 (5 bases). The CDR3 length is 15 residues. Looked up from germline, CDR1 is MNHEY and CDR2 is SMNVEV (reference sequence). V lost 3 bases, J lost 5 bases, and 14 bases lay in between. CDR3 residues: CASSFGGGWDQPQHF. The CDR3 DNA follows: TGTGCCAGCAGTTTTGGGGGGGGGTGGGATCAGCCCCAGCATTTT.

The chain uses TRBV20-1 and TRBJ1-1; D is possibly TRBD1 (5 bases). The CDR3 has 14 residues. Looked up from germline, CDR1 is DFQATT and CDR2 is SNEGSKA (reference sequence). The V and J ends lost 6 bases and 1 base respectively, with 15 bases between them. The CDR3 loop is CSASGGAKNTEAFF. The CDR3 region has the DNA TGCAGTGCCTCCGGAGGGGCTAAGAACACTGAAGCTTTCTTT.

This chain links TRBV27 with TRBJ1-5; D call uncertain. V was clipped by 5 bases and J by 2 bases, with 16 bases between them. Germline lookup yields CDR1 MNHEY and CDR2 SMNVEV (reference sequence). The CDR3 runs 16 residues. This CDR3 reads CASSPRGVRGNQPQHF. CDR3 sequence (DNA): TGTGCCAGCAGTCCTCGAGGAGTGAGGGGCAATCAGCCCCAGCATTTT.

The rearrangement uses TRBV6-5 and TRBJ2-4; D is undetermined. The J call may be incorrect, as the DNA end agrees better with TRBJ2-7. CDR1 and CDR2 from the germline V gene are MNHEY and SVGAGI. There are 13 residues in the CDR3. CDR3 residues: CASSYVRSGEQYF. The CDR3 nucleotides read TGTGCCAGCAGTTATGTCAGGTCGGGCGAGCAGTACTTC.

The V call is TRBV20-1, the J call TRBJ2-7; D uncertain. CDR1 and CDR2 (germline): DFQATT, SNEGSKA (reference sequence). This CDR3 is built from 13 residues. Between the trimmed V and J ends, which lost 3 bases and 4 bases, there was a span of 13 bases. CDR3 sequence reads: CSARARTGYEQYF. In nucleotides, the CDR3 is TGCAGTGCTAGGGCCAGGACCGGGTACGAGCAGTACTTC.

This clonotype has just one count. This could be a read error, since a much larger clone is one nucleotide away. The chain couples TRBV7-9 to TRBJ2-5; D may be TRBD1 or TRBD2 (5 bases each). Germline CDR1 reads SEHNR; CDR2 reads FQNEAQ (reference sequence). The CDR3 has 15 residues. This chain's CDR3 is CTSSLSGGLQETQYF. DNA for the CDR3: TGTACCAGCAGCTTATCTGGGGGTCTCCAAGAGACCCAGTACTTC.

V and J are TRBV12-3 or TRBV12-4 and TRBJ1-5; D is perhaps TRBD1 (5 bases). The V end lost 5 bases, the J end lost 6 bases, and 14 bases lay between the germline ends. The CDR3 has 14 residues. CDR3 DNA sequence: TGTGCCAGCAGTACCGGGGGGGTAGGTCAGCCCCAGCATTTT. Protein sequence: CASSTGGVGQPQHF.

This chain connects TRBV25-1 to TRBJ2-7; a possible D gene is TRBD1 (5 bases). V was clipped by 5 bases and J by 0 bases, with 20 bases between them. Germline CDR1 and CDR2: MGHDK and SYGVNS. The CDR3 consists of 17 residues. The CDR3 DNA is TGTGCCAGCAGTCCGCCTTCAGGGTTAGGGATCTCCTACGAGCAGTACTTC. Amino acids: CASSPPSGLGISYEQYF.

The V call is TRBV12-3 or TRBV12-4, the J call TRBJ1-2, with D maybe TRBD1 (5 bases). Trimming shortened V by 2 bases and J by 7 bases, and 11 bases separated the two germline ends. The CDR3 spans 13 residues. The CDR3: CASSLQGHSGYTF. As DNA, the CDR3 is TGTGCCAGCAGTTTACAGGGCCATTCTGGCTACACCTTC.

This clonotype has just a few counts. The chain carries TRBV5-1 and TRBJ1-1, with 8 bases lining up with TRBD1. J gave up 4 bases and V 0 bases, and 2 bases lay outside the gene matches. Germline CDR1 and CDR2: SGHRS and YFSETQ. The CDR3 is 14 amino acids. The CDR3 here is CASSLAGQGTEAFF. DNA for the CDR3: TGCGCCAGCAGCTTGGCCGGACAGGGCACTGAAGCTTTCTTT.

The V gene is TRBV12-3 or TRBV12-4, the J gene TRBJ2-7; 8 nucleotides align to TRBD1. Judging by the DNA end, TRBJ2-5 fits better; the J call may be wrong. This CDR3 is built from 16 residues. The DNA for the CDR3 is TGTGCCAGCAGTTACTCGACCGGACAGGGAAAGGAGACCCAGTACTTC. Protein product: CASSYSTGQGKETQYF.

The chain joins TRBV18 to TRBJ1-2; no definite D call. V shed 0 bases and J shed 2 bases, with 10 bases lying between them. This CDR3 region has 15 residues. Looked up from germline, CDR1 is KGHSH and CDR2 is LQKENI. The CDR3 coding sequence is TGTGCCAGCTCACCACCCATGACAACCAACTATGGCTACACCTTC. It is translated as CASSPPMTTNYGYTF.

In its sample, this clonotype was seen once. V is TRBV25-1 and J is TRBJ2-7; 7 bases are a match to TRBD1. V lost 3 bases, J lost 3 bases, and 8 bases stayed unmatched. Germline CDR1 is MGHDK and CDR2 is SYGVNS. CDR3 size: 15 residues. This chain's CDR3 is CASSDDRVGGYEQYF. In DNA, the CDR3 is TGTGCCAGCAGTGATGACAGGGTTGGTGGCTACGAGCAGTACTTC.

Only a few counts were recorded for this clonotype. This chain uses TRBV7-2 with TRBJ2-5, with 9 bases matching TRBD1. CDR1 SGHTA and CDR2 FQGNSA come from the germline V gene. V shed 6 bases, J shed 1 base, and the junction held 3 bases outside the gene matches. The CDR3 length is 14 residues. The CDR3 bases are TGTGCCAGCAGAATGACAGGGGGCCAAGAGACCCAGTACTTC. Its translation is CASRMTGGQETQYF.